One sample yielded the 12 T cell receptor beta chains listed below, sequenced in a study of CD8 T cells in Susac syndrome. Random hexamers were used to reverse transcribe an amount of about 0.45 to 1 ug RNA. TCRdb reanalysed the immunoSEQ multiplex PCR reads using MiXCR and keeps one entry per CDR3 protein. The data contain roughly 400,000 distinct CDR3 sequences, 75% to 90% of them singletons. Input material: CD8+ T cells from PBMCs. The receptor set was obtained from a human donor with multiple sclerosis.

This chain joins TRBV2 and TRBJ1-2; a weak D match, TRBD1 (5 bases). Trimming stripped 6 bases from V and 4 bases from J, with 9 bases between. Germline assignment: CDR1 SNHLY and CDR2 FYNNEI. The CDR3 is made up of 12 amino acids. The CDR3 loop reads CASSRATYGYTF. CDR3 coding DNA: TGTGCCAGCAGCAGGGCTACCTATGGCTACACCTTC.

The rearrangement links TRBV6-5 to TRBJ2-3; D is possibly TRBD2 (5 bases). The V end lost 2 bases, the J end lost 4 bases, and 10 bases lay between the germline ends. CDR3 size: 14 residues. In germline, CDR1 is MNHEY, CDR2 SVGAGI. CDR3 bases: TGTGCCAGCAGTTACCTAGCCCGGGCAGATACGCAGTATTTT. Translating gives CASSYLARADTQYF.

The rearrangement joins TRBV7-2 to TRBJ2-2; 8 bases are a match to TRBD2. The CDR3 consists of 14 residues. V dropped 8 bases and J dropped 7; count of bases not matched to a gene: 9. CDR1 SGHTA and CDR2 FQGNSA come from the germline V gene. CDR3 bases: TGTGCCAGCCCCCCGGGAGGGGTGGGCGGGGAGCTGTTTTTT. Encoded protein: CASPPGGVGGELFF. Looking up the rest from reference TRBV7-2 and TRBJ2-2 gives the full variable domain: GAGVSQSPSNKVTEKGKDVELRCDPISGHTALYWYRQSLGQGLEFLIYFQGNSAPDKSGLPSDRFSAERTGGSVSTLTIQRTQQEDSAVYLCASPPGGVGGELFFGEGSRLTVL.

This clonotype was detected a few times. The chain combines TRBV4-1 with TRBJ2-7; tentative D call: TRBD2 (6 bases). The CDR3 totals 13 residues. V lost 8 bases, J lost 1 base, and 12 bases lay in between. Looked up from germline, CDR1 is MGHRA and CDR2 is YSYEKL. CDR3 coding DNA: TGCGCCAGCGGGGCGGGGACGTCCTACGAGCAGTACTTC. This translates into CASGAGTSYEQYF.

The V gene is TRBV20-1, the J gene TRBJ2-1; TRBD2 aligns across 10 bases. CDR1 and CDR2 from the germline V gene are DFQATT and SNEGSKA (reference sequence). The CDR3 length is 17 residues. V lost 0 bases and J lost 8; bases outside the gene matches: 13. CDR3 loop: CSARDSGLAGDLHEQFF. In DNA, the CDR3 is TGCAGTGCTAGAGATTCAGGCCTAGCGGGAGATCTGCATGAGCAGTTCTTC.

V gene TRBV3-1 combines with J gene TRBJ1-2; D is uncertain. Germline CDR1 and CDR2: LGHDT and YNNKEL (reference sequence). This CDR3 contains 14 residues. Trimming took off 1 base at V and 8 bases at J, with 14 bases between the two ends. For the CDR3, the DNA is TGTGCCAGCAGCCAAGCGTTACTTAGGAACGGCTACACCTTC. Translating gives CASSQALLRNGYTF.

The J gene is TRBJ2-7, the V gene TRBV5-4; tentatively, D is TRBD2 (5 bases). The CDR3 covers 14 residues. Germline CDR1 and CDR2: SGHNT and YYREEE (reference sequence). Trimming removed 1 base from V and 0 bases from J, with 8 bases in between. CDR3 sequence (DNA): TGTGCCAGCAGCTTGTGGGAGTCCTCCTACGAGCAGTACTTC. Translating gives CASSLWESSYEQYF.

There are a few counts of this clonotype. The rearrangement links TRBV20-1 to TRBJ1-1; 10 bases agree with TRBD1. Germline assignment: CDR1 DFQATT and CDR2 SNEGSKA (reference sequence). The CDR3 runs to 12 residues. The ends lost 5 bases at V and 3 bases at J; junction bases unmatched: 0. The DNA of the CDR3 is TGCAGTGCTGGGACAGGGGACACTGAAGCTTTCTTT. It is translated as CSAGTGDTEAFF.

This chain connects TRBV27 to TRBJ1-4; D is unresolved. From germline, CDR1 is MNHEY and CDR2 SMNVEV (reference sequence). The ends were cut back, 6 bases at V and 7 bases at J, with 9 bases in the middle. There are 12 residues in the CDR3. CDR3 coding DNA: TGTGCCAGCAGCGCGAGCGGTGAAAAACTGTTTTTT. Amino acids: CASSASGEKLFF.

This clonotype has more than one count but fewer than ten. This chain links TRBV6-5 with TRBJ2-7; no clear D. The CDR3 loop spans 14 amino acids. Per the germline V gene, CDR1 is MNHEY and CDR2 is SVGAGI. With 1 base removed from V and 2 bases from J, the gap between germline ends came to 9 bases. The CDR3 DNA sequence: TGTGCCAGCAGTTACTTGGACGGCACCTACGAGCAGTACTTC. Translating it yields CASSYLDGTYEQYF.

The gene calls are TRBV10-3 and TRBJ2-1; D is undetermined. CDR1 and CDR2 from the germline V gene are ENHRY and SYGVKD. The length of the CDR3 is 15 residues. Between the trimmed V and J ends, which lost 6 bases and 2 bases, there was a span of 14 bases. CDR3 sequence (DNA): TGTGCCATCAGCGCGAGGACGTCGGCCTACAATGAGCAGTTCTTC. Amino acids: CAISARTSAYNEQFF.

V gene TRBV6-5 combines with J gene TRBJ2-7, with 8 bases fitting TRBD1. The CDR3 extends over 16 amino acids. V lost 2 bases to trimming and J lost 4 bases; unmatched junction nucleotides: 10. CDR1 MNHEY and CDR2 SVGAGI come from the germline V gene. For the CDR3, the DNA is TGTGCCAGCAGTTACGCTACAGGGGGAATTATGTACGAGCAGTACTTC. Protein product: CASSYATGGIMYEQYF.